This is a list of T cell receptor beta chains from one sample in a study of CD8+ T cells in alopecia areata. Generated by immunoSEQ multiplex PCR, the TCRdb table keeps only in-frame clones and is missing some. In the table there are 100,000 to 140,000 clones, 84% of which are singletons. Sequenced here: CD8+ T cells sorted from blood, sampled at week 24, from a patient treated with tofacitinib. The source of these receptors is a human donor with alopecia areata. CDR3s include the opening cysteine and the closing phenylalanine or tryptophan. The order of the fields is CDR3 length, J gene, clone size, D gene, V gene, CDR3 protein, CDR3 DNA. A D gene is named only where the DNA matches it firmly. Size is stated for part of the rows, as once, few or many counts, or as a class when the clone is expanded.

>16|TRBJ2-1|NA|TRBD2|TRBV4-1
CASSQILAGSNNEQFF
TGCGCCAGCAGCCAAATACTAGCGGGTTCGAACAATGAGCAGTTCTTC
>15|TRBJ1-2|NA|NA|TRBV7-9
CASSLLARANYGYTF
TGTGCCAGCAGCTTACTGGCCAGAGCTAACTATGGCTACACCTTC
>13|TRBJ2-7|NA|NA|TRBV6-1
CASGEGASYEQYF
TGTGCCTCCGGGGAGGGGGCCTCCTACGAGCAGTACTTC
>11|TRBJ2-1|NA|NA|TRBV23-1
CASVGAGEQFF
TGCGCCAGCGTGGGGGCGGGTGAGCAGTTCTTC
>14|TRBJ2-4|NA|TRBD1|TRBV27
CASSFLQGADIQYF
TGTGCCAGCAGTTTCCTACAGGGGGCGGACATTCAGTACTTC
>13|TRBJ2-1|NA|NA|TRBV11-3
CASSLRQSYEQFF
TGTGCCAGCAGCTTACGACAGAGCTATGAGCAGTTCTTC
>13|TRBJ1-1|once|NA|TRBV6-5
CASSYSTGREAFF
TGTGCCAGCAGTTACTCGACAGGCCGGGAAGCTTTCTTT
>14|TRBJ2-7|once|NA|TRBV11-2
CASSLGDPSYEQYF
TGTGCCAGCAGCTTAGGTGATCCCTCCTACGAGCAGTACTTC
>13|TRBJ1-2|few|NA|TRBV27
CAAAPGRTYGYTF
TGTGCCGCGGCTCCGGGACGGACCTATGGCTACACCTTC
>13|TRBJ2-7|NA|TRBD1|TRBV2
CATPGQGGHEQYF
TGTGCCACCCCGGGACAGGGTGGCCACGAGCAGTACTTC
>14|TRBJ2-7|NA|NA|TRBV7-9
CASSDTHRDYEQYF
TGTGCCAGCAGCGATACCCACAGGGACTACGAGCAGTACTTC
>16|TRBJ2-7|NA|TRBD1|TRBV4-2
CASSQESDRSYDEQYF
TGTGCCAGCAGCCAAGAATCGGACAGGTCTTACGACGAGCAGTACTTC
>16|TRBJ1-1|NA|NA|TRBV23-1
CASSPAADSKNTEAFF
TGCGCCAGCAGTCCAGCGGCAGACAGTAAAAACACTGAAGCTTTCTTT
>15|TRBJ2-1|NA|NA|TRBV7-9
CASSSSGGLAFGQFF
TGTGCCAGCAGCTCCTCAGGAGGACTCGCCTTTGGGCAGTTCTTC
>12|TRBJ1-1|NA|NA|TRBV19
CASRGGGTEAFF
TGTGCCAGTAGGGGAGGTGGAACTGAAGCTTTCTTT
>17|TRBJ2-1|NA|TRBD2|TRBV5-1
CASSFPASGASYNEQFF
TGCGCCAGCAGCTTCCCGGCTAGCGGGGCGTCCTACAATGAGCAGTTCTTC
>15|TRBJ2-1|NA|TRBD2|TRBV5-1
CASSLVGTTYNEQFF
TGCGCCAGCAGCTTGGTAGGGACTACATACAATGAGCAGTTCTTC
>12|TRBJ2-3|NA|NA|TRBV4-2
CASSFGGDTQYF
TGTGCCAGCAGCTTCGGGGGTGATACGCAGTATTTT
>17|TRBJ2-3|NA|TRBD2|TRBV7-8
CASSSPGTSGFTDTQYF
TGTGCCAGCAGCTCGCCCGGGACTAGTGGGTTCACAGATACGCAGTATTTT
>12|TRBJ1-2|NA|NA|TRBV19
CASGAAAQGYTF
TGTGCCAGCGGCGCCGCGGCGCAGGGCTACACCTTC
>15|TRBJ2-5|NA|NA|TRBV11-2
CASSLTDGALRTQYF
TGTGCCAGCAGCCTAACTGATGGGGCCTTAAGGACCCAGTACTTC
>15|TRBJ2-3|NA|TRBD2|TRBV6-4
CASSPGTTSTDTQYF
TGTGCCAGCAGTCCCGGGACTACCAGCACAGATACGCAGTATTTT
>15|TRBJ2-1|NA|TRBD1|TRBV18
CASSPSGTGNNEQFF
TGTGCCAGCTCACCCAGCGGGACAGGGAACAATGAGCAGTTCTTC
>14|TRBJ2-7|NA|NA|TRBV5-5
CASSLGGVDYEQYF
TGCGCCAGCAGCCTCGGGGGTGTGGACTACGAGCAGTACTTC
>18|TRBJ2-7|NA|TRBD2|TRBV19
CASSTTTSGRSSSYEQYF
TGTGCCAGTAGTACCACGACTAGCGGGAGATCGAGCTCCTACGAGCAGTACTTC
>15|TRBJ2-1|NA|TRBD2|TRBV29-1
CSVDPLAGGPGEQFF
TGCAGCGTGGACCCTCTGGCGGGGGGGCCTGGTGAGCAGTTCTTC
>14|TRBJ1-2|NA|NA|TRBV7-9
CASRQGDDGYGYTF
TGTGCCAGCAGACAAGGGGACGACGGCTATGGCTACACCTTC
>15|TRBJ2-7|NA|NA|TRBV30
CAWMLGGGPLYEQYF
TGTGCCTGGATGTTAGGGGGAGGGCCCCTCTACGAGCAGTACTTC
>15|TRBJ2-1|NA|TRBD2|TRBV11-1
CASSLMASGGNEQFF
TGTGCCAGCAGCTTAATGGCTAGCGGGGGAAATGAGCAGTTCTTC
>13|TRBJ2-3|NA|NA|TRBV19
CASTRGPSDTQYF
TGTGCCAGTACGCGGGGCCCGTCAGATACGCAGTATTTT